This T cell receptor beta chain stems from a study of T cells after yellow fever vaccination. Germline V gives CDR1 KGHDR, CDR2 SFDVKD. The trim removed 3 bases at V and 0 bases at J, leaving 9 bases unmatched. This CDR3 contains 18 residues. This clonotype was found a few times. The TCR cDNA carried a universal primer site and UMIs from 5'RACE template switching. Each CDR3 protein is one row after TCRdb ran MiXCR on the 5' RACE reads. This table has nearly 550,000 distinct CDR3 sequences, 15% to 20% appearing once. Sequencing was performed on PBMCs, taken 15 days after the yellow fever booster vaccination. The rearrangement links TRBV24-1 to TRBJ2-1, with 8 bases that match TRBD2. The receptor's source is a man aged 25-45 years who received the YFV17D yellow fever vaccine. The CDR3 nucleotides read TGTGCCACCAGTGATCTCGGTCCGAGCGGGAGCTCCTACAATGAGCAGTTCTTC. Translated: CATSDLGPSGSSYNEQFF.